This T cell receptor beta chain was recovered during a study of breast tumors, draining lymph nodes, adjacent tissues. TCRdb re-analysed the multiplex PCR reads in MiXCR, keeping a single row per CDR3 protein. The sample shows fewer than 150,000 distinct CDR3 sequences, around 20% of them seen only once. CDR1 and CDR2 (germline): MNHEY, SVGAGI. The CDR3 has 16 amino acids. Worth noting for this clonotype: Its antigen is currently unknown. This may be a read error: a much more frequent sequence differs by one nucleotide.

Axillary draining lymph nodes of breast cancer patients supplied the node samples. Regarding the study as a whole: Compared with basal-like, luminal-like tumors shared significantly more repertoire with nontumor tissue. Compared with lymph nodes, tumors were less diverse; compared with nontumor tissue, more.

The sequenced material came from axillary lymph node tissue. The chain has TRBV6-5 and TRBJ2-6, with TRBD1 as a possible D gene (6 bases). This receptor was obtained from a female donor with breast cancer. Some clones in this sample may be carry-over from other donors' samples. CDR3 coding DNA: TGTGCCAGCAGTAAGACAGGTTACTCTGGGGCCGACGTCCTGACTTTC. This gives the protein CASSKTGYSGADVLTF.